This entry lists 30 T cell receptor beta chains sequenced from one sample in a study of blood T cell repertoires in COVID-19. The assay was immunoSEQ multiplex PCR, and TCRdb's table has in-frame clones only and misses some. The profile shows some 75,000 clones, over 80% of them singletons. The sequencing sample was made of peripheral blood. Receptors were obtained from a man between 45 and 60 years old with COVID-19, enrolled during active disease.

The CDR3 spells CASSQEPPGSNQPQHF. The CDR3 nucleotides read TGCGCCAGCAGCCAAGAACCTCCGGGAAGCAATCAGCCCCAGCATTTT. The chain employs TRBV4-3 and TRBJ1-5, with D uncertain. The CDR3 is 16 amino acids. V lost 0 bases and J 1 base, leaving 10 bases between the germline ends. Germline V gene data show CDR1 as LGHNA and CDR2 as YSLEER.

A single count supports this clone. The V and J genes are TRBV11-1 and TRBJ2-3, with D possibly matching TRBD1 (6 bases). In germline, CDR1 is SGHAT, CDR2 FQDESV (reference sequence). This CDR3 comprises 15 residues. Trimming removed 0 bases from V and 6 bases from J, with 13 bases in between. Here the CDR3 DNA reads TGTGCCAGCAGCTTAGCGGGGCAGGGGTCTGATACGCAGTATTTT. As protein: CASSLAGQGSDTQYF.

V and J are TRBV6-4 and TRBJ2-2; 7 bases align to TRBD1. The V gene's germline CDR1 is MRHNA and CDR2 SNTAGT. Trimming at V came to 7 bases and at J to 7 bases, leaving 12 bases not matched to a gene. CDR3 length equals 15 residues. The CDR3 protein is CASNPTGASGGELFF. Here the CDR3 DNA reads TGTGCCAGCAACCCTACAGGGGCTTCTGGCGGGGAGCTGTTTTTT.

This CDR3 is CASSPSWQGNTGELFF. DNA for the CDR3: TGTGCCAGCTCACCATCCTGGCAGGGGAACACCGGGGAGCTGTTTTTT. This chain joins TRBV18 and TRBJ2-2, with D perhaps matching TRBD1 (5 bases). This CDR3 region has 16 residues. V lost 2 bases, J lost 1 base, and 11 bases lay in between. In germline, CDR1 is KGHSH, CDR2 LQKENI.

The chain is built from TRBV24-1 and TRBJ1-1; a possible D gene is TRBD1 (6 bases). The CDR3 length is 13 residues. Trimming stripped 4 bases from V and 7 bases from J, with 12 bases between. CDR1 and CDR2 from the germline V gene are KGHDR and SFDVKD. CDR3 DNA sequence: TGTGCCACCAGTGACGGACAGACGGGTGAAGCTTTCTTT. This encodes CATSDGQTGEAFF.

The chain recombines TRBV25-1 with TRBJ2-7; 10 positions agree with TRBD2. After removal of 7 bases from V and 6 bases from J, the junction contained 6 bases not matched to a gene. Germline CDR1 is MGHDK and CDR2 is SYGVNS. The length of the CDR3 is 13 residues. The CDR3 DNA sequence: TGTGCCAGCATGGTAGCGGGAGGCTCCGAGCAGTACTTC. Its translation is CASMVAGGSEQYF.

The rearrangement joins TRBV7-9 to TRBJ2-5; D is uncertain. Trimming took off 1 base at V and 1 base at J, with 10 bases between the two ends. CDR3 length: 15 amino acids. The germline V gene has CDR1 SEHNR and CDR2 FQNEAQ (reference sequence). The chain's CDR3 is CASSLVWAGQETQYF. CDR3 sequence (DNA): TGTGCCAGCAGCTTAGTGTGGGCAGGCCAAGAGACCCAGTACTTC. The entire variable domain, with the rest obtained from reference TRBV7-9 and TRBJ2-5, is as follows: DTGVSQNPRHKITKRGQNVTFRCDPISEHNRLYWYRQTLGQGPEFLTYFQNEAQLEKSRLLSDRFSAERPKGSFSTLEIQRTEQGDSAMYLCASSLVWAGQETQYFGPGTRLLVL.

V and J are TRBV5-1 and TRBJ2-1; 9 nucleotides line up with TRBD1. The CDR3 runs to 15 residues. The ends lost 2 bases at V and 5 bases at J; junction bases unmatched: 5. CDR1 SGHRS and CDR2 YFSETQ come from the germline V gene. For the CDR3, the DNA is TGCGCCAGCAGCTTACAGGGGGCTCCCGACAATGAGCAGTTCTTC. It translates to CASSLQGAPDNEQFF.

The chain is built from TRBV6-6 and TRBJ2-1; D possibly corresponds to TRBD1 (6 bases). The V and J ends lost 0 bases and 9 bases respectively, with 18 bases between them. Germline V lookup: CDR1 MNHNY, CDR2 SVGAGI (reference sequence). This CDR3 comprises 16 residues. CDR3 DNA: TGTGCCAGCAGTTACTCGGACAGAGCTCGTTTGGGTGAGCAGTTCTTC. Amino acid sequence: CASSYSDRARLGEQFF.

The genes are TRBV21-1 and TRBJ1-1; the D call of TRBD1 is as the table states it, not checked on the DNA. TRBV21-1 counts as a pseudogene. The CDR3 totals 15 residues. The CDR3 loop reads CASSKRTKTNTEAFF. The CDR3 DNA is TGTGCCAGCAGCAAAAGGACAAAAACGAACACTGAAGCTTTCTTT.

This sequence joins TRBV5-1 and TRBJ1-1, with a possible D match to TRBD1 (6 bases). The CDR3 is 16 residues long. V lost 4 bases to trimming and J lost 1 base, with 17 bases between them. Germline values: CDR1 SGHRS, CDR2 YFSETQ. CDR3 nucleotides: TGCGCCAGCAGCCAGGGGTTCCGCAATGCGAACACTGAAGCTTTCTTT. The encoded protein is CASSQGFRNANTEAFF. The variable domain in full, completed from reference TRBV5-1 and TRBJ1-1, reads KAGVTQTPRYLIKTRGQQVTLSCSPISGHRSVSWYQQTPGQGLQFLFEYFSETQRNKGNFPGRFSGRQFSNSRSEMNVSTLELGDSALYLCASSQGFRNANTEAFFGQGTRLTVV.

J is TRBJ2-3 and V is TRBV6-5; D may be TRBD2 (5 bases). V lost 3 bases and J 2 bases, leaving 15 bases between the germline ends. The CDR3 is made up of 16 amino acids. CDR1 and CDR2 (germline): MNHEY, SVGAGI. CDR3 in DNA: TGTGCCAGCAGTTATCGTGCGGGTACTTCCACAGATACGCAGTATTTT. Its translation: CASSYRAGTSTDTQYF.

The genes are TRBV6-5 and TRBJ1-3; D gene ambiguous. Trimming removed 5 bases from V and 0 bases from J, with 11 bases in between. Germline lookup yields CDR1 MNHEY and CDR2 SVGAGI. This CDR3 contains 15 residues. CDR3 residues: CASSPLTSSGNTIYF. The CDR3 DNA reads as TGTGCCAGCAGTCCCTTAACTTCCTCTGGAAACACCATATATTTT.

The genes are TRBV28 and TRBJ1-2, with 7 bases fitting TRBD1. Unmatched junction bases numbered 11, after V lost 6 bases and J lost 1 base. From germline, CDR1 is MDHEN and CDR2 SYDVKM. This CDR3 region has 16 residues. CDR3 sequence: CASRIKGANRNYGYTF. The DNA for the CDR3 is TGTGCCAGCAGGATTAAGGGGGCGAACCGTAACTATGGCTACACCTTC.

The chain couples TRBV11-2 to TRBJ1-3, with 9 bases aligning to TRBD1. J lost 7 bases, V lost 4 bases, and 5 bases had no gene match. The CDR3 spans 14 residues. Germline V gene lookup returns CDR1 SGHAT and CDR2 FQNNGV. The CDR3 DNA sequence: TGTGCCAGCAGCTGGGACAGGGTAGCGAACACCATATATTTT. Its translation: CASSWDRVANTIYF. The variable domain in full, completed from reference TRBV11-2 and TRBJ1-3, reads EAGVAQSPRYKIIEKRQSVAFWCNPISGHATLYWYQQILGQGPKLLIQFQNNGVVDDSQLPKDRFSAERLKGVDSTLKIQPAKLEDSAVYLCASSWDRVANTIYFGEGSWLTVV.

This chain uses TRBV6-1 with TRBJ2-7; 9 bases are a match to TRBD1. Germline V gene data show CDR1 as MNHNS and CDR2 as SASEGT. V trimming: 0 bases; J trimming: 3 bases; junction bases outside the gene matches: 3. The CDR3 has 15 amino acids. CDR3: CASSEARTGDYEQYF. The CDR3 bases are TGTGCCAGCAGTGAAGCCCGGACAGGGGACTACGAGCAGTACTTC.

V is TRBV28 and J is TRBJ1-4; D gene unclear. Germline loops: CDR1 MDHEN, CDR2 SYDVKM. This CDR3 spans 12 amino acids. Trimming removed 8 bases from V and 8 bases from J, with 12 bases in between. The CDR3 sequence: CASGGGNEKLFF. The CDR3 region has the DNA TGTGCCAGCGGCGGAGGGAACGAAAAACTGTTTTTT.

The rearrangement uses TRBV11-3 and TRBJ2-3, with TRBD2 matching over 12 bases. The CDR3 sequence is 17 residues long. CDR1 is SGHNT and CDR2 is YENEEA in the germline V gene. The junction had 5 bases not matched to a gene; V was cut back by 1 base and J by 3 bases. CDR3 sequence: CASSLGALAGGTDTQYF. In DNA form, the CDR3 reads TGTGCCAGCAGCTTAGGAGCACTAGCGGGGGGAACAGATACGCAGTATTTT.

The chain employs TRBV28 and TRBJ2-1; 10 bases fit TRBD1. CDR3 size: 15 residues. Germline loops: CDR1 MDHEN, CDR2 SYDVKM. V dropped 3 bases and J dropped 6; count of bases not matched to a gene: 5. Here the CDR3 DNA reads TGTGCCAGCAGTTTGGGACAGGGGTCTTTCAATGAGCAGTTCTTC. It codes for CASSLGQGSFNEQFF.

This clone was detected only a few times. The chain links TRBV27 to TRBJ2-7; 9 nucleotides align to TRBD2. This CDR3 has 14 amino acids. Germline V gene data show CDR1 as MNHEY and CDR2 as SMNVEV (reference sequence). Germline trimming cut 5 bases from V and 3 bases from J; bases unmatched to any gene: 5. In DNA, the CDR3 is TGTGCCAGCAGTCTTAGCGGGGGTATCTACGAGCAGTACTTC. Protein product: CASSLSGGIYEQYF.

The V and J genes are TRBV3-1 (or the pseudogene TRBV3-2) and TRBJ1-6, with D possibly matching TRBD1 (5 bases). The CDR3 has 15 residues. Looked up from germline, CDR1 is LGHDT and CDR2 is YNNKEL (reference sequence). The V end lost 4 bases, the J end lost 4 bases, and 11 bases lay between the germline ends. The CDR3 region has the DNA TGTGCCAGCAGCCGCCCAGGGTTTTATAATTCACCCCTCCACTTT. This encodes CASSRPGFYNSPLHF.

This clone was recorded many times. The rearrangement joins TRBV10-3 to TRBJ1-1, with D perhaps matching TRBD1 (6 bases). This CDR3 is 16 amino acids long. The V end lost 6 bases, the J end lost 6 bases, and 23 bases lay between the germline ends. Germline V gene data show CDR1 as ENHRY and CDR2 as SYGVKD. The CDR3 DNA follows: TGTGCCATCAGCAAGGGGCAGGGGCAGGGTTCGTCTGAAGCTTTCTTT. Protein product: CAISKGQGQGSSEAFF.

This chain uses TRBV2 with TRBJ2-7; tentative D call: TRBD2 (5 bases). The CDR3 extends over 12 amino acids. Between the trimmed V and J ends, which lost 8 bases and 6 bases, there was a span of 14 bases. CDR1 SNHLY and CDR2 FYNNEI come from the germline V gene. DNA for the CDR3: TGTGCCAGCGGGAGTGGATCACCCGAGCAGTACTTC. This translates into CASGSGSPEQYF. The complete variable domain, with remaining parts taken from reference TRBV2 and TRBJ2-7, reads EPEVTQTPSHQVTQMGQEVILRCVPISNHLYFYWYRQILGQKVEFLVSFYNNEISEKSEIFDDQFSVERPDGSNFTLKIRSTKLEDSAMYFCASGSGSPEQYFGPGTRLTVT.

This clone was seen a few times. V is TRBV7-2 and J is TRBJ1-1; no reliable D call. Germline CDR1 SGHTA, CDR2 FQGNSA. V lost 3 bases to trimming and J lost 4 bases, with 12 bases between them. The CDR3 covers 14 residues. The DNA of the CDR3 is TGTGCCAGCAGCTTTACAGCTCGATCCACTGAAGCTTTCTTT. Translating it yields CASSFTARSTEAFF.

This rearrangement joins TRBV15 to TRBJ2-7; 14 nucleotides line up with TRBD2. The CDR3 covers 16 residues. CDR1 is LNHNV and CDR2 is YYDKDF in the germline V gene (reference sequence). Trimming at V came to 3 bases and at J to 0 bases, leaving 1 base not matched to a gene. The CDR3 sequence: CATSRGTSGSSYEQYF. The DNA for the CDR3 is TGTGCCACCAGCAGGGGGACTAGCGGGAGCTCCTACGAGCAGTACTTC.

The V and J genes are TRBV6-5 and TRBJ2-2; TRBD1 aligns across 10 bases. CDR1 and CDR2 (germline): MNHEY, SVGAGI. CDR3 length equals 15 residues. V shed 7 bases and J 8 bases; nucleotides not matched to a gene: 10. CDR3 DNA: TGTGCCAGCACAAGGGGCGGGACAGGGGTAGGGGAGCTGTTTTTT. As protein: CASTRGGTGVGELFF.

This clone was observed a single time. The chain is built from TRBV4-3 and TRBJ2-7, with 9 nucleotides matching TRBD2. This CDR3 region has 15 residues. Germline CDR1 reads LGHNA; CDR2 reads YSLEER. V lost 3 bases to trimming and J lost 5 bases; unmatched junction nucleotides: 8. As DNA, the CDR3 is TGCGCCAGCAGCCAGACGGCTAGCGGGATACACGAGCAGTACTTC. As protein: CASSQTASGIHEQYF.

This clone has a single count. CDR3 in amino acids: CATGVGQGSNQPQHF. Written as DNA, the CDR3 is TGTGCCACCGGCGTAGGGCAGGGTAGCAATCAGCCCCAGCATTTT. The chain is built from TRBV24-1 and TRBJ1-5, with a weak D call TRBD1 (5 bases). This CDR3 comprises 15 residues. Germline CDR1 is KGHDR and CDR2 is SFDVKD. With 9 bases removed from V and 0 bases from J, the gap between germline ends came to 14 bases.

The V gene is TRBV7-8, the J gene TRBJ2-1; 8 nucleotides align to TRBD2. The CDR3 length is 16 residues. CDR1 is SGHVS and CDR2 is FQNEAQ in the germline V gene. V was clipped by 5 bases and J by 4 bases; unmatched bases: 10. Here the CDR3 DNA reads TGTGCCAGCAGCCTAACCGGGACTAGGAGGTACAATGAGCAGTTCTTC. Translating it yields CASSLTGTRRYNEQFF. Drawing the rest from reference TRBV7-8 and TRBJ2-1, the complete variable domain is GAGVSQSPRYKVAKRGQDVALRCDPISGHVSLFWYQQALGQGPEFLTYFQNEAQLDKSGLPSDRFFAERPEGSVSTLKIQRTQQEDSAVYLCASSLTGTRRYNEQFFGPGTRLTVL.

The V and J genes are TRBV28 and TRBJ1-2, with 10 positions matching TRBD1. CDR1 is MDHEN, CDR2 SYDVKM, per germline. The V and J ends lost 5 bases and 12 bases, in that order; junction bases with no gene match: 9. The CDR3 contains 13 residues. CDR3 sequence (DNA): TGTGCCAGCAGTCAGGGACAGGGGCGGGCGCACACCTTC. Translation gives CASSQGQGRAHTF.